This entry lists 30 T cell receptor beta chains sequenced from one sample in a study of cytomegalovirus exposure and HLA in healthy donors. The PCR employed 60 Vbeta primers together with 13 Jbeta primers. The assay was immunoSEQ multiplex PCR, and TCRdb's table has in-frame clones only and misses some. The sample comprises roughly 120,000 clones, more than 80% of which are singletons, and 2.5% to 3.5% rests with the top ten. Material: PBMCs. Source of these receptors: a male donor in good health and CMV-seronegative.

The chain recombines TRBV6-1 with TRBJ1-5, with unresolved D. Trimming pared 3 bases from V and 6 bases from J, leaving 12 bases between. CDR1 is MNHNS, CDR2 SASEGT, per germline. The CDR3 loop spans 14 amino acids. The CDR3 sequence: CASSEQVGRQPQHF. The CDR3 region has the DNA TGTGCCAGCAGTGAGCAGGTAGGCCGTCAGCCCCAGCATTTT.

V is TRBV7-2 and J is TRBJ1-2; D uncertain. Germline V gives CDR1 SGHTA, CDR2 FQGNSA. The CDR3 spans 13 residues. The V gene lost 1 base and the J gene lost 4 bases, with 7 bases spanning the gap. The CDR3 nucleotides are TGTGCCAGCAGCTTAGGAGGGAGCTATGGCTACACCTTC. Its translation: CASSLGGSYGYTF.

About this clone itself: A read error may produce the germline difference seen at one junction end. The chain employs TRBV7-9 and TRBJ1-6, with no clear D. CDR1 is SEHNR and CDR2 is FQNEAQ in the germline V gene (reference sequence). CDR3 size: 12 residues. CDR3 sequence: CSSSLGSAGLHF. CDR3 DNA sequence: TGTTCCAGCAGCTTAGGTTCGGCAGGCCTCCACTTT. The full variable domain, in which reference TRBV7-9 and TRBJ1-6 provide the parts outside the CDR3, is DTGVSQNPRHKITKRGQNVTFRCDPISEHNRLYWYRQTLGQGPEFLTYFQNEAQLEKSRLLSDRFSAERPKGSFSTLEIQRTEQGDSAMYLCSSSLGSAGLHFGNGTRLTVT.

This chain connects TRBV4-3 to TRBJ2-6; D gene uncertain. The V end was cut by 0 bases, the J end by 1 base, with 7 bases between. The CDR3 consists of 16 residues. The V gene's germline CDR1 is LGHNA and CDR2 YSLEER. This chain's CDR3 is CASSQEPGSGANVLTF. For the CDR3, the DNA is TGCGCCAGCAGCCAAGAGCCCGGGTCTGGGGCCAACGTCCTGACTTTC.

This clone was seen only once. This chain links TRBV7-3 with TRBJ2-1, with D maybe TRBD1 (5 bases). With 0 bases removed from V and 8 bases from J, the gap between germline ends came to 17 bases. From germline, CDR1 is SGHTA and CDR2 FQGTGA. The CDR3 has 16 amino acids. CDR3 bases: TGTGCCAGCAGCTTAACCCGGAAACCTATAGGGGATGAGCAGTTCTTC. This translates into CASSLTRKPIGDEQFF.

The chain has TRBV5-4 and TRBJ1-6; D might be TRBD1 (5 bases). Between the trimmed V and J ends, which lost 0 bases and 4 bases, there was a span of 14 bases. The germline CDR1 and CDR2 sequences are SGHNT and YYREEE (reference sequence). This CDR3 is built from 17 residues. CDR3 nucleotide sequence: TGTGCCAGCAGCTTGGACAGCCAAGGGGTATATAATTCACCCCTCCACTTT. Translated: CASSLDSQGVYNSPLHF.

The V gene is TRBV6-1, the J gene TRBJ2-7; weak D call: TRBD2 (6 bases). Germline V CDR1 and CDR2: MNHNS, SASEGT. This CDR3 is 14 amino acids long. The germline V and J ends were trimmed by 7 bases and 7 bases, with 20 bases remaining between them. This chain's CDR3 is CASKFGRSMGEQYF. As DNA, the CDR3 is TGTGCCAGCAAATTCGGGAGATCCATGGGGGAGCAGTACTTC.

The chain combines TRBV5-1 with TRBJ1-2; 9 bases match TRBD1. The V gene's germline CDR1 is SGHRS and CDR2 YFSETQ. The CDR3 consists of 15 residues. With 3 bases clipped from V and 4 bases from J, the junction kept 7 bases outside the gene matches. CDR3 DNA sequence: TGCGCCAGCAGCTCGGGGACAGGGATCGTCTATGGCTACACCTTC. It is translated as CASSSGTGIVYGYTF. The full variable domain, with the rest looked up from reference TRBV5-1 and TRBJ1-2, is KAGVTQTPRYLIKTRGQQVTLSCSPISGHRSVSWYQQTPGQGLQFLFEYFSETQRNKGNFPGRFSGRQFSNSRSEMNVSTLELGDSALYLCASSSGTGIVYGYTFGSGTRLTVV.

J is TRBJ1-4 and V is TRBV18; D call uncertain. V shed 0 bases and J shed 0 bases, with 14 bases lying between them. Germline CDR1 KGHSH, CDR2 LQKENI. This CDR3 is built from 18 residues. The CDR3 sequence is CASSPPAGFGSTNEKLFF. In DNA, the CDR3 is TGTGCCAGCTCACCACCTGCCGGGTTTGGGTCAACTAATGAAAAACTGTTTTTT.

V usage is TRBV4-2 and J usage is TRBJ1-2; the D is unclear. Germline CDR1 reads LGHNA; CDR2 reads YNFKEQ. V lost 0 bases and J lost 8, with 13 bases in between. The CDR3 has 14 residues. This CDR3 reads CASSQEREARGYTF. The CDR3 DNA is TGTGCCAGCAGCCAAGAAAGAGAAGCGAGAGGCTACACCTTC.

This clone occurred once. This sequence joins TRBV2 and TRBJ2-3, with TRBD1 identical over 7 bases. From germline, CDR1 is SNHLY and CDR2 FYNNEI. CDR3 size: 15 residues. Trimming cost V 3 bases and J 1 base; bases outside gene matches: 4. CDR3 region: CASSDGQARTDTQYF. In DNA form, the CDR3 reads TGTGCCAGCAGTGACGGACAGGCCCGCACAGATACGCAGTATTTT.

The chain has TRBV5-1 and TRBJ1-1, with D tentatively TRBD1 (5 bases). Looked up from germline, CDR1 is SGHRS and CDR2 is YFSETQ. Trimming cost V 4 bases and J 6 bases, with 25 bases left between them. This CDR3 contains 17 residues. CDR3 nucleotides: TGCGCCAGCAGCCCCGGCCACAGCGTGGGGCCTGACCCTGAAGCTTTCTTT. Its protein is CASSPGHSVGPDPEAFF.

V gene TRBV4-2 combines with J gene TRBJ1-5; TRBD1 is a possible D gene (5 bases). Germline V gene sequence: CDR1 LGHNA, CDR2 YNFKEQ. V lost 0 bases, J lost 1 base, and 13 bases lay in between. The length of the CDR3 is 17 residues. DNA for the CDR3: TGTGCCAGCAGCCAAGATCCGGGGGAGCGGAGCAATCAGCCCCAGCATTTT. Its protein is CASSQDPGERSNQPQHF.

The rearrangement uses TRBV7-9 and TRBJ1-1; possible D gene TRBD1, 6 bases. CDR1 and CDR2 from the germline V gene are SEHNR and FQNEAQ (reference sequence). The length of the CDR3 is 17 residues. V was pared by 1 base and J by 6 bases, with 21 bases between. CDR3 nucleotides: TGTGCCAGCAGCTTAGAAGTAGGGAGTTCCAGGGGTCCTGAAGCTTTCTTT. This codes for CASSLEVGSSRGPEAFF. Combining the CDR3 with reference TRBV7-9 and TRBJ1-1 gives the whole variable domain DTGVSQNPRHKITKRGQNVTFRCDPISEHNRLYWYRQTLGQGPEFLTYFQNEAQLEKSRLLSDRFSAERPKGSFSTLEIQRTEQGDSAMYLCASSLEVGSSRGPEAFFGQGTRLTVV.

The rearrangement joins TRBV5-1 to TRBJ1-1; TRBD1 is a possible D gene (5 bases). This CDR3 comprises 15 residues. Germline V gene data show CDR1 as SGHRS and CDR2 as YFSETQ. The germline V and J ends were trimmed by 4 bases and 6 bases, with 19 bases remaining between them. The CDR3 loop reads CASSPTPTDGSEAFF. The CDR3 coding sequence is TGCGCCAGCAGCCCCACCCCGACAGACGGGTCTGAAGCTTTCTTT.

Points on this clone: Within the sample, other DNA sequences also encode this same CDR3. The chain joins TRBV14 to TRBJ2-7, with TRBD1 matching over 7 bases. Trimming cost V 4 bases and J 2 bases; bases outside gene matches: 8. CDR1 is SGHDN and CDR2 is FVKESK in the germline V gene. This CDR3 is 15 amino acids long. CDR3: CASSRVRDSPYEQYF. DNA for the CDR3: TGTGCCAGCAGCCGCGTCCGGGACAGTCCCTACGAGCAGTACTTC.

This rearrangement joins TRBV5-6 to TRBJ2-5; TRBD1 agrees at 10 bases. The DNA end is a closer match to TRBJ2-7, so the J assignment may be wrong. The CDR3 contains 17 residues. Germline V gene data show CDR1 as SGHDT and CDR2 as YYEEEE. The CDR3 region is CASSLFGAGTGAYEQYF. As DNA, the CDR3 is TGTGCCAGCAGCTTGTTTGGTGCTGGGACAGGGGCCTACGAGCAGTACTTC.

V and J are TRBV19 and TRBJ2-3, with a weak D call TRBD2 (5 bases). Germline V gene lookup returns CDR1 LNHDA and CDR2 SQIVND (reference sequence). CDR3 length equals 18 residues. Trimming took 1 base from V and 0 from J, leaving 17 bases between them. The CDR3 reads CASSIALSSFLSTDTQYF. As DNA, the CDR3 is TGTGCCAGTAGTATAGCTCTCTCTAGCTTCCTTAGCACAGATACGCAGTATTTT.

This sequence joins TRBV6-1 and TRBJ1-5; D gene ambiguous. The CDR3 extends over 14 amino acids. CDR1 MNHNS and CDR2 SASEGT come from the germline V gene. Trimming took 4 bases from V and 2 from J, leaving 9 bases between them. The CDR3 region is CASSVSAGNQPQHF. The DNA of the CDR3 is TGTGCCAGCAGTGTGAGTGCGGGCAATCAGCCCCAGCATTTT.

This chain joins TRBV27 and TRBJ2-1; no definite D call. CDR1 and CDR2 (germline): MNHEY, SMNVEV (reference sequence). The CDR3 is made up of 15 amino acids. V lost 5 bases, J lost 5 bases, and 16 bases lay in between. The CDR3 region has the DNA TGTGCCAGCAGTCCCCGAATCGCGCGTAACAATGAGCAGTTCTTC. This sequence encodes CASSPRIARNNEQFF.

This rearrangement joins TRBV11-3 to TRBJ2-2, with D tentatively TRBD2 (6 bases). The CDR3 sequence is 14 residues long. Trimming left V 5 bases short and J 5 bases short, with 12 bases between. Germline CDR1 and CDR2: SGHNT and YENEEA. The CDR3 nucleotides are TGTGCCAGCAGCCCTGGGACTTCTACCGGGGAGCTGTTTTTT. This gives the protein CASSPGTSTGELFF.

V and J are TRBV5-1 and TRBJ2-7; 14 nucleotides line up with TRBD2. The V gene end was trimmed by 4 bases and the J gene end by 4 bases; junction bases not matched to a gene: 7. The germline V gene encodes CDR1 SGHRS and CDR2 YFSETQ. CDR3 length equals 16 residues. CDR3 in amino acids: CASSPTGTSGSYEQYF. CDR3 in DNA: TGCGCCAGCAGCCCTACCGGGACTAGCGGGAGTTACGAGCAGTACTTC.

Only one count was recorded for this clone. V usage is TRBV10-1 and J usage is TRBJ2-3, with TRBD2 matching 9 bases. Germline values: CDR1 WNHNN, CDR2 SYGVQD (reference sequence). There are 15 residues in the CDR3. With V trimmed by 3 bases and J by 5 bases, 6 bases remained unmatched. This chain's CDR3 is CASSEAGGRVDTQYF. The CDR3 DNA reads TGCGCCAGCAGTGAAGCGGGGGGCCGAGTAGATACGCAGTATTTT.

This sequence joins TRBV30 and TRBJ1-2; maybe TRBD1 (5 bases). The V gene's germline CDR1 is GTSNPN and CDR2 SVGIG (reference sequence). Trimming removed 2 bases at V and 8 bases at J, with 21 bases between. This CDR3 is built from 15 residues. Here the CDR3 reads CAWSIGTREGFGYTF. For the CDR3, the DNA is TGTGCCTGGAGTATCGGGACCCGGGAGGGGTTCGGCTACACCTTC.

About this clone itself: One end of the junction is discordant with germline, which a read error may explain. The V gene is TRBV2, the J gene TRBJ2-6; tentative D call: TRBD1 (5 bases). CDR1 SNHLY and CDR2 FYNNEI come from the germline V gene. The CDR3 has 16 amino acids. Written as DNA, the CDR3 is TGTGCCAGCGTGGGTGGATCCAGCTCTGGGGCCAACGGCCTGACTTTC. This sequence encodes CASVGGSSSGANGLTF.

This rearrangement joins TRBV9 to TRBJ2-1; D perhaps matches TRBD1 (5 bases). Germline V gene lookup returns CDR1 SGDLS and CDR2 YYNGEE. CDR3 length equals 15 residues. The V and J ends lost 0 bases and 8 bases respectively, with 15 bases between them. The CDR3 region is CASSVVPFLGDEQFF. The CDR3 bases are TGTGCCAGCAGCGTAGTCCCCTTCCTAGGGGATGAGCAGTTCTTC.

This clone has only a few counts. This chain uses TRBV5-6 with TRBJ1-2, with D hard to call. V gave up 0 bases and J gave up 4 bases, with 7 bases separating them. CDR3 size: 13 residues. CDR1 and CDR2 (germline): SGHDT, YYEEEE. The DNA for the CDR3 is TGTGCCAGCAGCTTGGGAGGAACCTATGGCTACACCTTC. Its protein is CASSLGGTYGYTF.

This rearrangement joins TRBV28 to TRBJ1-5; D possibly corresponds to TRBD1 (5 bases). The V end was cut by 4 bases, the J end by 0 bases, with 16 bases between. The CDR3 consists of 17 residues. Germline lookup yields CDR1 MDHEN and CDR2 SYDVKM. For the CDR3, the DNA is TGTGCCAGCAGTTCCCCTTCATGGGGCTATAGCAATCAGCCCCAGCATTTT. It specifies CASSSPSWGYSNQPQHF.

This clone has a handful of counts. The chain links TRBV27 to TRBJ2-7; 12 bases are a match to TRBD2. CDR3 length equals 15 residues. Trimming cost V 3 bases and J 7 bases; bases outside gene matches: 7. Germline CDR1 MNHEY, CDR2 SMNVEV (reference sequence). This chain's CDR3 is CASSLTSGSQTEQYF. The CDR3 DNA is TGTGCCAGCAGTTTGACTAGCGGGAGTCAAACGGAGCAGTACTTC.

This rearrangement joins TRBV30 to TRBJ1-1, with D uncertain. V was cut by 4 bases and J by 1 base, with 19 bases left in between. From germline, CDR1 is GTSNPN and CDR2 SVGIG (reference sequence). The CDR3 consists of 16 residues. The CDR3 DNA sequence: TGTGCCTGGACCACCAACCGCCGCTCAGGGAACACTGAAGCTTTCTTT. Translation: CAWTTNRRSGNTEAFF.